Following are 32 T cell receptor beta chains from one sample sequenced in a study of cytomegalovirus exposure and HLA in healthy donors. With 60 Vbeta and 13 Jbeta primers, the PCR was carried out. Method: immunoSEQ multiplex PCR; TCRdb's copy keeps in-frame clones and lacks some. The sample has 200,000 or so clones; roughly 80% are singletons. Sequencing was performed on PBMCs. The receptors come from a man aged 30 to 39 in good health and CMV-seronegative.

The V call is TRBV7-2, the J call TRBJ2-7, with D perhaps TRBD2 (6 bases). Per germline, CDR1 SGHTA and CDR2 FQGNSA. The CDR3 sequence is 13 residues long. Trimming pared 5 bases from V and 1 base from J, leaving 9 bases between. Here the CDR3 DNA reads TGTGCCAGCAGCCGTCGGGGGTCCTACGAGCAGTACTTC. As protein: CASSRRGSYEQYF.

This rearrangement joins TRBV9 to TRBJ1-1, with 9 bases that match TRBD1. CDR3 size: 18 residues. Germline V lookup: CDR1 SGDLS, CDR2 YYNGEE. V dropped 2 bases and J dropped 0; count of bases not matched to a gene: 11. The CDR3 region is CASSVGDRGSILNTEAFF. The CDR3 DNA reads as TGTGCCAGCAGCGTGGGAGACAGGGGGAGTATTTTGAACACTGAAGCTTTCTTT. Combining the CDR3 with reference TRBV9 and TRBJ1-1 gives the whole variable domain DSGVTQTPKHLITATGQRVTLRCSPRSGDLSVYWYQQSLDQGLQFLIQYYNGEERAKGNILERFSAQQFPDLHSELNLSSLELGDSALYFCASSVGDRGSILNTEAFFGQGTRLTVV.

The V call is TRBV5-6, the J call TRBJ2-2; D is unresolved. This CDR3 is built from 16 residues. Germline V gives CDR1 SGHDT, CDR2 YYEEEE. Trimming removed 1 base from V and 1 base from J, with 11 bases in between. This CDR3 reads CASSLQSTRNTGELFF. CDR3 sequence (DNA): TGTGCCAGCAGCTTGCAGTCGACAAGGAACACCGGGGAGCTGTTTTTT. The full variable domain, rest sourced from reference TRBV5-6 and TRBJ2-2, is DAGVTQSPTHLIKTRGQQVTLRCSPKSGHDTVSWYQQALGQGPQFIFQYYEEEERQRGNFPDRFSGHQFPNYSSELNVNALLLGDSALYLCASSLQSTRNTGELFFGEGSRLTVL.

The chain employs TRBV10-3 and TRBJ1-1, with a tentative D call TRBD1 (6 bases). From germline, CDR1 is ENHRY and CDR2 SYGVKD. V was shortened by 5 bases and J by 9 bases, with 16 bases between the two germline ends. The CDR3 spans 13 residues. The CDR3 reads CAISLGTGTQAFF. In DNA, the CDR3 is TGTGCCATCAGTCTTGGAACCGGGACACAAGCTTTCTTT.

This clone was counted once. Relative to the germline gene, one junction end is altered; a read error may explain this. The genes are TRBV7-9 and TRBJ2-7, with a possible D match to TRBD1 (6 bases). This CDR3 spans 14 amino acids. Looked up from germline, CDR1 is SEHNR and CDR2 is FQNEAQ (reference sequence). CDR3 DNA sequence: TGTTCCAGCAGTTTTGGGGGCATATCCGCCGAGCAGTACTTC. This gives the protein CSSSFGGISAEQYF. The variable domain in full, completed from reference TRBV7-9 and TRBJ2-7, reads DTGVSQNPRHKITKRGQNVTFRCDPISEHNRLYWYRQTLGQGPEFLTYFQNEAQLEKSRLLSDRFSAERPKGSFSTLEIQRTEQGDSAMYLCSSSFGGISAEQYFGPGTRLTVT.

CDR3 protein: CASSAGTSGGGNEQFF. For the CDR3, the DNA is TGTGCCAGCAGCGCGGGGACTAGCGGGGGGGGGAATGAGCAGTTCTTC. The chain uses TRBV11-3 and TRBJ2-1; 16 bases line up with TRBD2. CDR1 SGHNT and CDR2 YENEEA come from the germline V gene. There are 16 residues in the CDR3. V lost 5 bases and J lost 7; bases outside the gene matches: 5.

This chain links TRBV6-6 with TRBJ2-7; 9 bases fit TRBD2. After removal of 6 bases from V and 2 bases from J, the junction contained 5 bases not matched to a gene. This CDR3 is built from 14 residues. From germline, CDR1 is MNHNY and CDR2 SVGAGI (reference sequence). The CDR3 here is CASSLSGGTYEQYF. The CDR3 nucleotides read TGTGCCAGCAGCCTTAGCGGGGGAACCTACGAGCAGTACTTC.

The chain links TRBV29-1 to TRBJ2-7, with D tentatively TRBD1 (5 bases). From germline, CDR1 is SQVTM and CDR2 ANQGSEA. Between the trimmed V and J ends, which lost 7 bases and 2 bases, there was a span of 15 bases. This CDR3 is built from 13 residues. CDR3 loop: CSAIAGNTYEQYF. The CDR3 nucleotides are TGCAGCGCGATTGCAGGGAATACCTACGAGCAGTACTTC.

The chain joins TRBV6-5 to TRBJ2-3, with 10 positions matching TRBD1. Germline CDR1 reads MNHEY; CDR2 reads SVGAGI. After removal of 9 bases from V and 9 bases from J, the junction contained 9 bases not matched to a gene. This CDR3 spans 13 amino acids. CDR3 amino acids: CASTGTGDPTQYF. The CDR3 region has the DNA TGTGCCAGTACCGGGACAGGGGATCCGACGCAGTATTTT.

This rearrangement joins TRBV5-6 to TRBJ1-4; D remains ambiguous. The ends were cut back, 0 bases at V and 6 bases at J, with 6 bases in the middle. The CDR3 has 13 amino acids. Germline lookup yields CDR1 SGHDT and CDR2 YYEEEE. CDR3 sequence: CASSLGLDEKLFF. The CDR3 DNA is TGTGCCAGCAGCTTGGGGCTCGATGAAAAACTGTTTTTT. Filled out from reference TRBV5-6 and TRBJ1-4, the complete variable domain reads DAGVTQSPTHLIKTRGQQVTLRCSPKSGHDTVSWYQQALGQGPQFIFQYYEEEERQRGNFPDRFSGHQFPNYSSELNVNALLLGDSALYLCASSLGLDEKLFFGSGTQLSVL.

The chain recombines TRBV7-8 with TRBJ2-7, with TRBD1 matching over 8 bases. This CDR3 comprises 15 residues. V lost 3 bases to trimming and J lost 0 bases; unmatched junction nucleotides: 4. Germline V CDR1 and CDR2: SGHVS, FQNEAQ. The CDR3 spells CASSFRGLSSYEQYF. In DNA form, the CDR3 reads TGTGCCAGCAGCTTCAGGGGGCTAAGCTCCTACGAGCAGTACTTC.

V usage is TRBV4-2 and J usage is TRBJ2-2; 11 nucleotides agree with TRBD2. The CDR3 covers 17 residues. Germline values: CDR1 LGHNA, CDR2 YNFKEQ. V lost 0 bases, J lost 7 bases, and 7 bases stayed unmatched. Written as DNA, the CDR3 is TGTGCCAGCAGCCAAGATCTTAGCGGGGGGGCGGTCGGGGAGCTGTTTTTT. It translates to CASSQDLSGGAVGELFF.

This clone showed up just a few times. This chain's CDR3 is CASSQDGGQGAYYEQYF. The CDR3 DNA is TGCGCCAGCAGCCAAGACGGAGGCCAGGGGGCTTACTACGAGCAGTACTTC. The chain links TRBV4-1 to TRBJ2-7, with 8 nucleotides matching TRBD1. The V segment lost 0 bases and the J segment 3 bases; nucleotides outside the gene matches: 10. The germline V gene encodes CDR1 MGHRA and CDR2 YSYEKL. This CDR3 is built from 17 residues.

The chain combines TRBV7-8 with TRBJ2-1; tentatively, D is TRBD2 (6 bases). V was shortened by 1 base and J by 2 bases, with 9 bases between the two germline ends. Germline loops: CDR1 SGHVS, CDR2 FQNEAQ. The CDR3 sequence is 15 residues long. CDR3 DNA sequence: TGTGCCAGCAGCTTAGTCGGGGGAACCTACAATGAGCAGTTCTTC. This sequence encodes CASSLVGGTYNEQFF.

V gene TRBV14 combines with J gene TRBJ2-7; tentatively, D is TRBD2 (6 bases). The CDR3 consists of 17 residues. The germline gives CDR1 SGHDN, CDR2 FVKESK. V was pared by 1 base and J by 2 bases, with 18 bases between. The CDR3 loop is CASSQVRGASIPYEQYF. The DNA for the CDR3 is TGTGCCAGCAGCCAAGTGCGCGGGGCATCCATTCCCTACGAGCAGTACTTC.

The chain joins TRBV5-6 to TRBJ2-5; TRBD2 matches 10 bases. This CDR3 has 14 residues. Looked up from germline, CDR1 is SGHDT and CDR2 is YYEEEE. Germline trimming cut 4 bases from V and 5 bases from J; bases unmatched to any gene: 5. CDR3 sequence reads: CASSILAGMETQYF. DNA of the CDR3: TGTGCCAGCAGCATACTAGCGGGGATGGAGACCCAGTACTTC.

In its sample, this clone was seen once. The chain combines TRBV27 with TRBJ2-7; no clear D. In germline, CDR1 is MNHEY, CDR2 SMNVEV (reference sequence). V lost 2 bases and J 2 bases, leaving 16 bases between the germline ends. The CDR3 has 16 residues. The CDR3 region is CASSLGPPTPAYEQYF. CDR3 sequence (DNA): TGTGCCAGCAGTTTAGGCCCCCCCACCCCTGCCTACGAGCAGTACTTC.

The J gene is TRBJ1-1, the V gene TRBV28; D is unclear. CDR1 MDHEN and CDR2 SYDVKM come from the germline V gene. The CDR3 extends over 15 amino acids. Deletions cut 6 bases from V and 4 bases from J, with 18 bases between. This CDR3 reads CASSPGAARSTEAFF. Here the CDR3 DNA reads TGTGCCAGCAGCCCCGGTGCGGCGCGGAGCACTGAAGCTTTCTTT. Looking up the rest from reference TRBV28 and TRBJ1-1 gives the full variable domain: DVKVTQSSRYLVKRTGEKVFLECVQDMDHENMFWYRQDPGLGLRLIYFSYDVKMKEKGDIPEGYSVSREKKERFSLILESASTNQTSMYLCASSPGAARSTEAFFGQGTRLTVV.

This clone was picked up a small number of times. The chain employs TRBV7-9 and TRBJ1-4; D uncertain. V was cut by 3 bases and J by 7 bases, with 15 bases left in between. This CDR3 contains 15 residues. Germline values: CDR1 SEHNR, CDR2 FQNEAQ (reference sequence). CDR3: CASSFSTRPFEKLFF. The CDR3 DNA reads as TGTGCCAGCAGCTTTTCTACCAGGCCATTTGAAAAACTGTTTTTT.

J is TRBJ2-5 and V is TRBV7-6; TRBD1 is a possible D gene (6 bases). V was pared by 2 bases and J by 5 bases, with 15 bases between. The CDR3 runs to 15 residues. Germline V CDR1 and CDR2: SGHVS, FNYEAQ. The chain's CDR3 is CASSLFATGVETQYF. CDR3 nucleotides: TGTGCCAGCAGCTTATTTGCGACAGGAGTGGAGACCCAGTACTTC. Using reference TRBV7-6 and TRBJ2-5 for the parts outside the CDR3, the full variable domain is GAGVSQSPRYKVTKRGQDVALRCDPISGHVSLYWYRQALGQGPEFLTYFNYEAQQDKSGLPNDRFSAERPEGSISTLTIQRTEQRDSAMYRCASSLFATGVETQYFGPGTRLLVL.

The CDR3 here is CASSQGQATNYGYTF. CDR3 in DNA: TGCGCCAGCAGCCAAGGACAGGCTACTAACTATGGCTACACCTTC. The chain carries TRBV4-1 and TRBJ1-2; tentatively, D is TRBD1 (6 bases). CDR1 and CDR2 from the germline V gene are MGHRA and YSYEKL. The CDR3 sequence is 15 residues long. Trimming cost V 1 base and J 0 bases, with 9 bases left between them.

The J gene is TRBJ1-1, the V gene TRBV5-1; D is ambiguous. Germline loops: CDR1 SGHRS, CDR2 YFSETQ. This CDR3 is 12 amino acids long. Trimming stripped 6 bases from V and 7 bases from J, with 13 bases between. The DNA of the CDR3 is TGCGCCAGCACCACTAATAACCTTGAAGCTTTCTTT. Protein sequence: CASTTNNLEAFF.

A single count supports this clone. This chain connects TRBV7-2 to TRBJ2-5; 8 bases match TRBD2. This CDR3 contains 15 residues. Losses at the gene ends were 4 bases for V and 5 bases for J; bases not matched to a gene: 9. Germline V lookup: CDR1 SGHTA, CDR2 FQGNSA. The CDR3 protein is CASSSDGGGRETQYF. The CDR3 nucleotides are TGTGCCAGCAGCTCCGATGGGGGCGGGAGGGAGACCCAGTACTTC. Looking up the rest from reference TRBV7-2 and TRBJ2-5 gives the full variable domain: GAGVSQSPSNKVTEKGKDVELRCDPISGHTALYWYRQSLGQGLEFLIYFQGNSAPDKSGLPSDRFSAERTGGSVSTLTIQRTQQEDSAVYLCASSSDGGGRETQYFGPGTRLLVL.

The rearrangement uses TRBV29-1 and TRBJ2-3, with TRBD2 matching over 9 bases. V shed 2 bases and J 0 bases; nucleotides not matched to a gene: 6. Germline V gene lookup returns CDR1 SQVTM and CDR2 ANQGSEA. This CDR3 contains 16 residues. CDR3 sequence (DNA): TGCAGCGTTGAAAGGTTAGGGACTAGCAGCACAGATACGCAGTATTTT. This translates into CSVERLGTSSTDTQYF.

Here the CDR3 reads CARIGWTYEQYF. The DNA for the CDR3 is TGTGCCAGAATCGGGTGGACCTACGAGCAGTACTTC. This chain joins TRBV27 and TRBJ2-7; D gene unclear. The CDR3 consists of 12 residues. V was clipped by 9 bases and J by 2 bases, with 11 bases between them. Per the germline V gene, CDR1 is MNHEY and CDR2 is SMNVEV (reference sequence).

V is TRBV6-5 and J is TRBJ1-1; no clear D gene. The CDR3 length is 16 residues. Trimming pared 0 bases from V and 0 bases from J, leaving 11 bases between. Germline lookup yields CDR1 MNHEY and CDR2 SVGAGI. The CDR3 coding sequence is TGTGCCAGCAGTTACTCGAGGGAGATAATGAACACTGAAGCTTTCTTT. This encodes CASSYSREIMNTEAFF.

The V gene is TRBV4-3, the J gene TRBJ1-2; 9 bases are shared with TRBD1. This CDR3 has 16 amino acids. Germline assignment: CDR1 LGHNA and CDR2 YSLEER. V shed 4 bases and J 2 bases; nucleotides not matched to a gene: 8. The CDR3 DNA reads TGCGCCAGCAGCCCAAAGGGTGGACAGGGGAACTATGGCTACACCTTC. Translated: CASSPKGGQGNYGYTF.

This clone has a handful of counts. This rearrangement joins TRBV6-1 to TRBJ2-5; 13 bases map to TRBD2. Germline CDR1 is MNHNS and CDR2 is SASEGT. The CDR3 has 15 amino acids. J gave up 4 bases and V 4 bases, and 3 bases lay outside the gene matches. The CDR3 bases are TGTGCCAGCAGTGTACTAGCGGGGGGGCGAGAGACCCAGTACTTC. Protein sequence: CASSVLAGGRETQYF.

V gene TRBV6-1 combines with J gene TRBJ1-5; 7 bases agree with TRBD1. V lost 2 bases and J lost 1; bases outside the gene matches: 2. Germline-derived CDR1 and CDR2 are MNHNS and SASEGT. This CDR3 is built from 15 residues. The CDR3 protein is CASSENRGSNQPQHF. In DNA, the CDR3 is TGTGCCAGCAGTGAAAACAGGGGAAGCAATCAGCCCCAGCATTTT.

The chain uses TRBV29-1 and TRBJ2-1; 9 bases line up with TRBD2. This CDR3 is built from 14 residues. Germline V gives CDR1 SQVTM, CDR2 ANQGSEA. The ends lost 5 bases at V and 6 bases at J; junction bases unmatched: 8. DNA of the CDR3: TGCAGCGTTTCCGGGACTAGCTTTTTCAATGAGCAGTTCTTC. This gives the protein CSVSGTSFFNEQFF.

This clone was observed a handful of times. The junction shows a germline mismatch at one end, possibly a read error. V is TRBV7-9 and J is TRBJ2-7; D is possibly TRBD2 (6 bases). Per the germline V gene, CDR1 is SEHNR and CDR2 is FQNEAQ (reference sequence). The CDR3 extends over 15 amino acids. DNA for the CDR3: TGTTCCAGCAGCTTAGACGGTGGGGGGATAGACGAGCAGTACTTC. It codes for CSSSLDGGGIDEQYF. Drawing the rest from reference TRBV7-9 and TRBJ2-7, the complete variable domain is DTGVSQNPRHKITKRGQNVTFRCDPISEHNRLYWYRQTLGQGPEFLTYFQNEAQLEKSRLLSDRFSAERPKGSFSTLEIQRTEQGDSAMYLCSSSLDGGGIDEQYFGPGTRLTVT.

The J gene is TRBJ2-1, the V gene TRBV11-2; 7 bases map to TRBD2. V lost 4 bases to trimming and J lost 0 bases; unmatched junction nucleotides: 6. In germline, CDR1 is SGHAT, CDR2 FQNNGV. This CDR3 has 16 amino acids. CDR3 loop: CASSSYSGSSYNEQFF. The CDR3 DNA is TGTGCCAGCAGCTCGTATAGCGGGTCCTCCTACAATGAGCAGTTCTTC.